A selection of T cell receptor beta chains follows, all from one sample in a study of T cells in localized non-small cell lung cancer. The method was immunoSEQ multiplex PCR; TCRdb's version includes in-frame clones alone and lacks a portion of them. The sample shows about 23,000 clones, about 90% of them seen only once. Sequencing was performed on peripheral blood, taken before any cancer treatment. Receptor source: a woman aged 35-70 years with stage I lung adenocarcinoma. Both conserved end residues are part of each CDR3. A D gene is named only where the DNA matches it firmly. The size of a clone is reported for some rows only, either as once, few or many, or as a class for expanded clones.

J: TRBJ2-5; V: TRBV11-3; size: .; D: .; CDR3: CASSGTGSLQETQYF; DNA: TGTGCCAGCAGCGGTACAGGGAGCTTACAAGAGACCCAGTACTTC
J: TRBJ2-1; V: TRBV7-6; size: .; D: .; CDR3: CASSRGTLFNEQFF; DNA: TGTGCCAGCAGCCGGGGGACTTTATTCAATGAGCAGTTCTTC
J: TRBJ1-1; V: TRBV30; size: .; D: .; CDR3: CAWSEISSTEAFF; DNA: TGTGCCTGGAGTGAAATTTCAAGCACTGAAGCTTTCTTT
J: TRBJ2-3; V: TRBV7-3; size: .; D: .; CDR3: CASSLYSDTQYF; DNA: TGTGCCAGCAGCTTATACTCAGATACGCAGTATTTT
J: TRBJ1-3; V: TRBV19; size: .; D: .; CDR3: CASRWRDSGNTIYF; DNA: TGTGCCAGTAGGTGGAGGGATTCGGGAAACACCATATATTTT
J: TRBJ2-5; V: TRBV5-1; size: .; D: .; CDR3: CASSPTRLVEETQYF; DNA: TGCGCCAGCAGCCCTACAAGACTAGTCGAAGAGACCCAGTACTTC
J: TRBJ1-3; V: TRBV9; size: .; D: TRBD1; CDR3: CASSPRGQVPSGNTIYF; DNA: TGTGCCAGCAGCCCTAGGGGACAGGTCCCCTCTGGAAACACCATATATTTT
J: TRBJ2-7; V: TRBV5-4; size: .; D: .; CDR3: CASRNFGDSYEQYF; DNA: TGTGCCAGCAGAAATTTCGGGGACTCCTACGAGCAGTACTTC
J: TRBJ2-3; V: TRBV18; size: .; D: .; CDR3: CASSPTDTQYF; DNA: TGTGCCAGCTCACCGACAGATACGCAGTATTTT
J: TRBJ1-2; V: TRBV7-6; size: .; D: .; CDR3: CASSQNREGGYTF; DNA: TGTGCCAGCAGCCAAAACAGGGAGGGTGGCTACACCTTC
J: TRBJ1-1; V: TRBV29-1; size: .; D: .; CDR3: CSSVDTEAFF; DNA: TGCAGCTCCGTTGACACTGAAGCTTTCTTT
J: TRBJ1-4; V: TRBV7-9; size: once; D: TRBD1; CDR3: CASSPQGAAEKLFF; DNA: TGTGCCAGCAGCCCTCAGGGGGCGGCTGAAAAACTGTTTTTT
J: TRBJ2-4; V: TRBV21-1; size: .; D: .; CDR3: CASSVRDRSSKNIQYF; DNA: TGTGCCAGCAGCGTCCGGGACAGGTCCTCCAAAAACATTCAGTACTTC
J: TRBJ2-1; V: TRBV9; size: .; D: .; CDR3: CASSVVRGEQFF; DNA: TGTGCCAGCAGCGTAGTGAGGGGTGAGCAGTTCTTC
J: TRBJ2-2; V: TRBV7-9; size: .; D: .; CDR3: CASNSRGGTGELFF; DNA: TGTGCCAGCAACTCCCGGGGAGGCACCGGGGAGCTGTTTTTT
J: TRBJ1-3; V: TRBV7-2; size: .; D: .; CDR3: CASSQAQGPSGNTIYF; DNA: TGTGCCAGCAGCCAGGCCCAGGGCCCTTCTGGAAACACCATATATTTT
J: TRBJ2-4; V: TRBV19; size: .; D: .; CDR3: CASSVQGLDKNIQYF; DNA: TGTGCCAGTAGTGTCCAGGGGTTAGACAAAAACATTCAGTACTTC
J: TRBJ1-5; V: TRBV15; size: .; D: TRBD1; CDR3: CATSRDSNTGDSNQPQHF; DNA: TGTGCCACCAGCAGGGACTCTAACACAGGGGATAGCAATCAGCCCCAGCATTTT
J: TRBJ2-7; V: TRBV7-9; size: .; D: .; CDR3: CASSLADGRGYEQYF; DNA: TGTGCCAGCAGCTTAGCAGATGGCAGGGGTTACGAGCAGTACTTC
J: TRBJ1-1; V: TRBV15; size: .; D: TRBD1; CDR3: CATSRGDRDGTEAFF; DNA: TGTGCCACCAGCAGAGGGGACAGGGATGGTACTGAAGCTTTCTTT
J: TRBJ1-3; V: TRBV30; size: .; D: .; CDR3: CAWSVGVSSGNTIYF; DNA: TGTGCCTGGAGTGTAGGGGTTAGCTCTGGAAACACCATATATTTT
J: TRBJ1-3; V: TRBV19; size: .; D: .; CDR3: CASRGRTVSSGNTIYF; DNA: TGTGCCAGTAGAGGAAGGACGGTGAGCTCTGGAAACACCATATATTTT
J: TRBJ2-1; V: TRBV5-4; size: once; D: TRBD2; CDR3: CASSLAGESYNEQFF; DNA: TGTGCCAGCAGCCTGGCGGGGGAGTCCTACAATGAGCAGTTCTTC
J: TRBJ2-7; V: TRBV10-3; size: .; D: .; CDR3: CAISESKTRNSYEQYF; DNA: TGTGCCATCAGTGAGTCCAAAACTAGAAACTCCTACGAGCAGTACTTC
J: TRBJ1-5; V: TRBV16; size: medium-sized; D: .; CDR3: CASSLTPGANQPQHF; DNA: TGTGCCAGCAGTCTTACCCCAGGGGCCAATCAGCCCCAGCATTTT
J: TRBJ1-1; V: TRBV5-5; size: .; D: TRBD1; CDR3: CASSIRQGLNTEAFF; DNA: TGTGCCAGCAGCATTAGACAGGGACTGAACACTGAAGCTTTCTTT
J: TRBJ2-1; V: TRBV7-6; size: .; D: .; CDR3: CASSTPGKIYNEQFF; DNA: TGTGCCAGCAGTACACCAGGGAAGATCTACAATGAGCAGTTCTTC
J: TRBJ1-6; V: TRBV10-2; size: few; D: TRBD1; CDR3: CASSVTGSSTRPHSPLHF; DNA: TGCGCCAGCAGTGTGACAGGGTCGAGTACCAGGCCCCATTCACCCCTCCACTTT
J: TRBJ2-2; V: TRBV5-1; size: .; D: .; CDR3: CASSPGQNTGELFF; DNA: TGCGCCAGCAGCCCGGGACAGAACACCGGGGAGCTGTTTTTT
J: TRBJ1-3; V: TRBV7-9; size: once; D: .; CDR3: CASSLSELRNTIYF; DNA: TGTGCCAGCAGCTTATCAGAGCTGAGAAACACCATATATTTT
J: TRBJ2-3; V: TRBV27; size: .; D: TRBD1; CDR3: CASSTWDRSTDTQYF; DNA: TGTGCCAGCAGTACTTGGGACAGGAGCACAGATACGCAGTATTTT
J: TRBJ2-1; V: TRBV4-3; size: .; D: .; CDR3: CASSQDHRSTTYNEQFF; DNA: TGCGCCAGCAGCCAAGATCATAGGAGCACTACCTACAATGAGCAGTTCTTC
J: TRBJ1-6; V: TRBV5-5; size: .; D: .; CDR3: CASSTDYNSPLHF; DNA: TGTGCCAGCAGTACTGATTATAATTCACCCCTCCACTTT
J: TRBJ2-7; V: TRBV7-9; size: .; D: TRBD2; CDR3: CASSQRLAGGHGEQYF; DNA: TGTGCCAGCAGCCAAAGACTAGCGGGGGGCCATGGCGAGCAGTACTTC
J: TRBJ1-4; V: TRBV4-3; size: .; D: .; CDR3: CASSPSQGQSTNEKLFF; DNA: TGCGCCAGCAGCCCCTCACAAGGACAGTCAACTAATGAAAAACTGTTTTTT
J: TRBJ1-1; V: TRBV19; size: few; D: .; CDR3: CASRLQGPNTEAFF; DNA: TGTGCCAGTAGACTACAGGGCCCGAACACTGAAGCTTTCTTT
J: TRBJ2-1; V: TRBV10-3; size: .; D: .; CDR3: CAISGDNNEQFF; DNA: TGTGCCATCAGTGGGGATAACAATGAGCAGTTCTTC
J: TRBJ2-5; V: TRBV6-1; size: .; D: TRBD2; CDR3: CASNRLAGYETQYF; DNA: TGTGCCAGCAACAGACTAGCGGGGTACGAGACCCAGTACTTC
J: TRBJ2-3; V: TRBV5-1; size: .; D: .; CDR3: CASNQNGDDTQYF; DNA: TGCGCCAGCAATCAAAACGGCGATGATACGCAGTATTTT
J: TRBJ2-3; V: TRBV29-1; size: .; D: TRBD2; CDR3: CSVYSGGAGDTQYF; DNA: TGCAGCGTGTATAGCGGGGGGGCAGGAGATACGCAGTATTTT
J: TRBJ2-2; V: TRBV28; size: .; D: .; CDR3: CASLIRDFTGELFF; DNA: TGTGCCAGCCTCATCAGGGATTTCACCGGGGAGCTGTTTTTT
J: TRBJ1-3; V: TRBV6-9; size: once; D: TRBD1; CDR3: CASFQGQVSGNTIYF; DNA: TGTGCCAGTTTTCAGGGACAGGTGAGTGGAAACACCATATATTTT
J: TRBJ2-7; V: TRBV18; size: .; D: .; CDR3: CASSPSNYEQYF; DNA: TGTGCCAGCTCACCAAGCAACTACGAGCAGTACTTC
J: TRBJ1-2; V: TRBV30; size: once; D: TRBD1; CDR3: CAWSPDRGLWGYTF; DNA: TGTGCCTGGAGCCCGGACAGGGGGCTGTGGGGCTACACCTTC
J: TRBJ1-3; V: TRBV4-3; size: .; D: TRBD1; CDR3: CASSQVLGQAGNTIYF; DNA: TGCGCCAGCAGCCAAGTATTGGGACAGGCTGGAAACACCATATATTTT
J: TRBJ2-1; V: TRBV19; size: .; D: .; CDR3: CASTTDRISSYNEQFF; DNA: TGTGCCAGTACTACTGACAGGATAAGCTCCTACAATGAGCAGTTCTTC
J: TRBJ2-6; V: TRBV19; size: .; D: TRBD1; CDR3: CATYRGDPFGANVLTF; DNA: TGTGCCACCTACAGGGGCGATCCCTTTGGGGCCAACGTCCTGACTTTC
J: TRBJ2-5; V: TRBV30; size: few; D: TRBD1; CDR3: CAWSGGRETQYF; DNA: TGTGCCTGGTCAGGGGGCAGGGAGACCCAGTACTTC
J: TRBJ2-3; V: TRBV6-5; size: .; D: .; CDR3: CASSLFQSTDTQYF; DNA: TGTGCCAGCAGTCTCTTCCAGAGCACAGATACGCAGTATTTT
J: TRBJ2-7; V: TRBV11-2; size: .; D: .; CDR3: CASSGIGQSTYEQYF; DNA: TGTGCCAGCAGCGGGATCGGACAAAGCACCTACGAGCAGTACTTC
J: TRBJ1-3; V: TRBV7-8; size: .; D: .; CDR3: CASSRSIGYTIYF; DNA: TGTGCCAGCAGCCGAAGTATCGGGTACACCATATATTTT
J: TRBJ2-7; V: TRBV6-5; size: few; D: .; CDR3: CASSGGTGSYEQYF; DNA: TGTGCCAGCAGTGGGGGGACGGGCTCCTACGAGCAGTACTTC
J: TRBJ1-5; V: TRBV4-3; size: .; D: .; CDR3: CASSQDHGGIGSNQPQHF; DNA: TGCGCCAGCAGCCAAGATCACGGAGGGATCGGAAGCAATCAGCCCCAGCATTTT
J: TRBJ2-5; V: TRBV18; size: .; D: .; CDR3: CASSLGTPQETQYF; DNA: TGTGCCAGCTCACTCGGGACACCCCAAGAGACCCAGTACTTC
J: TRBJ2-1; V: TRBV4-1; size: .; D: .; CDR3: CASSQVGGFGKFF; DNA: TGCGCCAGCAGCCAAGTGGGGGGCTTCGGGAAGTTCTTC
J: TRBJ2-3; V: TRBV7-2; size: .; D: TRBD2; CDR3: CASSSHQVPGLAGTQYF; DNA: TGTGCCAGCAGCTCCCATCAAGTCCCGGGACTAGCTGGTACGCAGTATTTT
J: TRBJ2-1; V: TRBV5-1; size: .; D: .; CDR3: CASSLGPGQSTFF; DNA: TGCGCCAGCAGCTTGGGGCCTGGACAGAGTACGTTCTTC
J: TRBJ2-2; V: TRBV10-3; size: once; D: .; CDR3: CAILSGVNTGELFF; DNA: TGTGCCATCCTTTCAGGGGTAAACACCGGGGAGCTGTTTTTT
J: TRBJ2-5; V: TRBV7-2; size: .; D: TRBD1; CDR3: CASNAGTAQETQYF; DNA: TGTGCCAGCAACGCCGGGACAGCTCAAGAGACCCAGTACTTC
J: TRBJ2-7; V: TRBV28; size: few; D: TRBD1; CDR3: CASSFSARTGSYEQYF; DNA: TGTGCCAGCAGTTTTAGTGCCCGGACAGGGAGCTACGAGCAGTACTTC